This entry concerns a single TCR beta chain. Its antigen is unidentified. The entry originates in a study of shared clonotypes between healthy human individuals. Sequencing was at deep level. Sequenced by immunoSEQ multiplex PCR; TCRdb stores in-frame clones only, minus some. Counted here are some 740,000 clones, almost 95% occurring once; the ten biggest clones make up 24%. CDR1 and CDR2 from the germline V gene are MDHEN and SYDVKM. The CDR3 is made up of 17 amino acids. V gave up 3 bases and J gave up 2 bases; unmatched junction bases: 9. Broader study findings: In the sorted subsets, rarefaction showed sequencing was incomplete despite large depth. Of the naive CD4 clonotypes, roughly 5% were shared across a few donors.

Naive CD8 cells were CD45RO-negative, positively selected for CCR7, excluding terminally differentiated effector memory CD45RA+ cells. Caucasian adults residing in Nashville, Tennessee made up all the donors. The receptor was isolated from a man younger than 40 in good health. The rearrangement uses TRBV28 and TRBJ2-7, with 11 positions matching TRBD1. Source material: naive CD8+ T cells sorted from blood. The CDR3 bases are TGTGCCAGCAGTTTCGGGACAGGGGGACTTACCGCCTACGAGCAGTACTTC. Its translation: CASSFGTGGLTAYEQYF.